This is a list of T cell receptor beta chains from one sample in a study of cytomegalovirus exposure and HLA in healthy donors. This table comes from immunoSEQ multiplex PCR, and its TCRdb copy is limited to in-frame clones, with some not included. The sample lists tens of thousands of clones; approximately 95% were seen once. The sample taken for sequencing was PBMCs. Source of these receptors: a man between 18 and 29 years old in good health and CMV-seronegative. Each CDR3 is given with its conserved first and last residue. Each record gives: CDR3 protein, CDR3 DNA, D gene, clone size, V gene, CDR3 length, J gene. A D gene is named only where the DNA matches it firmly. Clone size is shown for a subset of rows, as once, few, many or a class of expanded clone.

CDR3 protein: CASKAGSNEKLFF; CDR3 DNA: TGTGCCAGCAAGGCGGGAAGCAATGAAAAACTGTTTTTT; D gene: -; clone size: -; V gene: TRBV2; CDR3 length: 13; J gene: TRBJ1-4
CDR3 protein: CASSVQSSSTEAFF; CDR3 DNA: TGTGCCAGCAGCGTACAGTCCAGTTCAACTGAAGCTTTCTTT; D gene: -; clone size: -; V gene: TRBV9; CDR3 length: 14; J gene: TRBJ1-1
CDR3 protein: CASRIQGSTDTQYF; CDR3 DNA: TGTGCCAGCAGAATCCAGGGGAGCACAGATACGCAGTATTTT; D gene: -; clone size: -; V gene: TRBV6-5; CDR3 length: 14; J gene: TRBJ2-3
CDR3 protein: CASSTRTGEGGNYGYTF; CDR3 DNA: TGCGCCAGCAGCACCAGGACAGGCGAGGGTGGTAACTATGGCTACACCTTC; D gene: TRBD1; clone size: -; V gene: TRBV5-1; CDR3 length: 17; J gene: TRBJ1-2
CDR3 protein: CASSEGLTLRETQYF; CDR3 DNA: TGCGCCAGCAGTGAGGGTCTAACCCTGCGAGAGACCCAGTACTTC; D gene: -; clone size: once; V gene: TRBV10-1; CDR3 length: 15; J gene: TRBJ2-5
CDR3 protein: CAWSGQGNTEAFF; CDR3 DNA: TGTGCCTGGAGTGGACAGGGGAACACTGAAGCTTTCTTT; D gene: TRBD1; clone size: -; V gene: TRBV30; CDR3 length: 13; J gene: TRBJ1-1
CDR3 protein: CASSPQQGYNEQFF; CDR3 DNA: TGTGCCAGCTCACCGCAACAGGGCTACAATGAGCAGTTCTTC; D gene: -; clone size: -; V gene: TRBV18; CDR3 length: 14; J gene: TRBJ2-1
CDR3 protein: CASSHGTPGGQPQHF; CDR3 DNA: TGCGCCAGCAGCCACGGGACACCGGGAGGTCAGCCCCAGCATTTT; D gene: -; clone size: -; V gene: TRBV4-1; CDR3 length: 15; J gene: TRBJ1-5
CDR3 protein: CASSPWTGRNEKLFF; CDR3 DNA: TGTGCCAGCAGCCCGTGGACAGGGAGAAATGAAAAACTGTTTTTT; D gene: TRBD1; clone size: -; V gene: TRBV7-8; CDR3 length: 15; J gene: TRBJ1-4
CDR3 protein: CASTRDTRSPLHF; CDR3 DNA: TGTGCCAGCACCCGGGACACCCGTTCACCCCTCCACTTT; D gene: -; clone size: -; V gene: TRBV6-1; CDR3 length: 13; J gene: TRBJ1-6
CDR3 protein: CAITRDRGVEAFF; CDR3 DNA: TGTGCCATCACGCGGGACAGGGGAGTTGAAGCTTTCTTT; D gene: TRBD1; clone size: -; V gene: TRBV10-3; CDR3 length: 13; J gene: TRBJ1-1
CDR3 protein: CASNRGEYGYTF; CDR3 DNA: TGTGCCAGCAACAGGGGAGAATATGGCTACACCTTC; D gene: TRBD1; clone size: -; V gene: TRBV25-1; CDR3 length: 12; J gene: TRBJ1-2
CDR3 protein: CASSPRTGRSYEQYF; CDR3 DNA: TGTGCCAGCAGTCCCCGGACAGGGCGTTCCTACGAGCAGTACTTC; D gene: TRBD1; clone size: -; V gene: TRBV27; CDR3 length: 15; J gene: TRBJ2-7
CDR3 protein: CASSLDITGPYEQYF; CDR3 DNA: TGCGCCAGCAGCTTGGACATTACAGGGCCCTACGAGCAGTACTTC; D gene: -; clone size: -; V gene: TRBV5-1; CDR3 length: 15; J gene: TRBJ2-7